The following is a T cell receptor beta chain sequence with its context. The CDR3 runs 13 residues. V was trimmed by 0 bases and J by 5 bases, leaving 5 bases between them. These data are taken from a study of blood T cell repertoires in COVID-19. Whole-study context: Italy, Spain and the United States were the sources of the convalescent and acute COVID-19 samples. T cells, B-cell-depleted T cells, or PBMCs supplied cDNA or gDNA.

In the original analysis: Scientists estimated how many nucleated cells there were by amplifying reference gene primers. The table came from immunoSEQ multiplex PCR; TCRdb's copy has only in-frame clones and leaves some out. That table gives V, J and clone size, and the DNA gave D and trimming. This table has 75,000 to 95,000 clones, 85% appearing once. The gene calls are TRBV12-3 or TRBV12-4 and TRBJ2-1; the D is unclear. The source of this sequence is a man aged 45 to 65 with acute or convalescent COVID-19. The sample comprised peripheral blood. The DNA of the CDR3 is TGTGCCAGCAGTTTAGCTCTCCACAATGAGCAGTTCTTC. Translating it yields CASSLALHNEQFF.